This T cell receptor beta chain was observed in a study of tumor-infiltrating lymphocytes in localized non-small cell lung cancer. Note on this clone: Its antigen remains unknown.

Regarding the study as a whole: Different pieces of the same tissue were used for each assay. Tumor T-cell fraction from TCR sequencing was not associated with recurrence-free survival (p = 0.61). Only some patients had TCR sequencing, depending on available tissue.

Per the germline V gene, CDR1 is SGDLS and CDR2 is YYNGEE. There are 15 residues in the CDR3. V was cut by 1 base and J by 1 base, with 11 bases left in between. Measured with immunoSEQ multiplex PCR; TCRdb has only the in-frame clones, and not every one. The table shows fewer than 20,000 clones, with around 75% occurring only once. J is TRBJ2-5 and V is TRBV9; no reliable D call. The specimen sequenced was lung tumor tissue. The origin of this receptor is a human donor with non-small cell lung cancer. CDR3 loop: CASSVWAEVQETQYF. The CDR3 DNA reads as TGTGCCAGCAGCGTATGGGCGGAAGTCCAAGAGACCCAGTACTTC.